This T cell receptor beta chain was recovered during a study of T cells in Graves' hyperthyroidism and ophthalmopathy (dated by TCRdb to 2018 to 2020). Some background on the complete study: Peripheral blood was sampled at the time of initial diagnosis, prior to any treatment. To identify distinguishing TCR V-J signatures, a discovery cohort of around 100 patients was used, comprising 40 to 45 with Graves' ophthalmopathy and some 60 with stable Graves' hyperthyroidism. Whether ophthalmopathy could be predicted prospectively was tested in an independent validation cohort made up of 18 to 20 hyperthyroidism patients plus 17 patients who later progressed to ophthalmopathy. The roughly 100 discovery patients were divided at random into training and test sets in a 7:3 ratio. In addition, the study compared T-cell repertoires in thyroid tissue and in blood from five to seven Graves' hyperthyroidism patients. Once sampling was done, hyperthyroidism patients were given methimazole at a starting dose of 30 mg daily, whereas ophthalmopathy patients were given high-dose intravenous methylprednisolone. TCR Vbeta CDR3 sequencing of 135 peripheral blood samples (43 ophthalmopathy, 70 to 85 hyperthyroidism and around 17 progressor patients) is reported in the paper.

Stable Graves' hyperthyroidism was defined as the absence of progression to ophthalmopathy over 18 months of follow-up. Hyperthyroidism patients were newly diagnosed, had a disease duration of under 2 months, and were aged 18 to 65 years. The study excluded patients with uncontrolled infections, other autoimmune diseases, pregnancy or lactation. Diagnoses relied on clinical symptoms, serum thyroxine and TRAb, thyroid ultrasound and orbital computed tomography. Ficoll-Paque density gradient centrifugation was used to isolate PBMCs from about 9.4 ml of fresh peripheral blood. Total RNA was extracted using Trizol reagent, and RNA quality was assessed on an Agilent 2100 Bioanalyzer. Overall study outcomes, separate from this receptor: During validation, the model predicted progression to ophthalmopathy a median of approximately 6 months ahead of onset, with just under 71% sensitivity and about 72% specificity. Ophthalmopathy was separated from stable hyperthyroidism by a 13 V-J signature model, with over 85% sensitivity and 81% to 83% specificity obtained in cross-validation and 80%/75% obtained in testing. Most expanded thyroid clonotypes (frequency above 0.001) were also detected in blood, suggesting blood repertoires may reflect thyroid immune responses. Sample size was not statistically predetermined, and investigators were not blinded to group allocation.

From the germline V gene, CDR1 is MNHNS and CDR2 is SASEGT. The CDR3 starts with the cysteine, ends with the phenylalanine, and has 16 residues. Kept here is only the CDR3 DNA, which spans 48 bases and is read in frame from base 1. Ends trimmed: V by 6 bases, J by 5 bases; bases unmatched to a gene: 11. Concerning this clonotype: What this receptor recognizes is not known. Within one base of it there is no much larger clone, and no base qualities were kept.

The TCR beta CDR3 regions were amplified from the RNA transcripts. The first round of RT-PCR for the TCR CDR3 was performed with the HTBI primer set and the Qiagen OneStep RT-PCR kit. The libraries were constructed in a second round of multiplex PCR and then size-selected and purified. Sequencing of the libraries was done on an Illumina HiSeq2000 using paired-end 100 bp reads. As for the authors' bioinformatics: Raw data were processed with SOAPnuke, discarding reads with adapters, uncalled bases, mean Phred below 15, or no exact constant-primer or identifier match. COPE v1.2.5 was used to merge high-quality paired reads, and clonotypes were defined as unique nucleotide sequences. Clonotypes were aligned to IMGT TRBV, TRBD and TRBJ reference segments using MiTCR v1.1. Only V-J combinations with frequency above 0.0001, covering about 99% of repertoires, were analysed. The TCS score was defined as the ratio of F50 (clonal expansion) to E x V (chaos), calculated using BLOSUM62-based TCRdist between CDR3 peptides within each V-J. Welch's t-statistics and random forest reduced fewer than 600 V-J features to roughly 13, which were used in a naive Bayes classifier (R e1071). The public reads were run again by TCRdb, first through fastp at Q25 and then through MiXCR, and only productive beta chains were kept. Rows with a matching CDR3 protein are joined into one entry that keeps the most common DNA and genes. The V and J calls reflect TCRdb's pipeline rather than the authors' work. This sample gives under 350,000 distinct CDR3 sequences in total; around 23% of them show up just once. The ten largest account for around half of the sample.

The sequenced sample consisted of blood. The chain is encoded by TRBV6-1 joined to TRBJ2-2; 8 junctional bases match TRBD1. The origin of this receptor is a woman aged 45 to 65 with Graves' hyperthyroidism. The CDR3 corresponds to CASSPSWTGTTGELFF. The DNA sequence reads TGTGCCAGCAGCCCTTCGTGGACAGGGACGACCGGGGAGCTGTTTTTT.